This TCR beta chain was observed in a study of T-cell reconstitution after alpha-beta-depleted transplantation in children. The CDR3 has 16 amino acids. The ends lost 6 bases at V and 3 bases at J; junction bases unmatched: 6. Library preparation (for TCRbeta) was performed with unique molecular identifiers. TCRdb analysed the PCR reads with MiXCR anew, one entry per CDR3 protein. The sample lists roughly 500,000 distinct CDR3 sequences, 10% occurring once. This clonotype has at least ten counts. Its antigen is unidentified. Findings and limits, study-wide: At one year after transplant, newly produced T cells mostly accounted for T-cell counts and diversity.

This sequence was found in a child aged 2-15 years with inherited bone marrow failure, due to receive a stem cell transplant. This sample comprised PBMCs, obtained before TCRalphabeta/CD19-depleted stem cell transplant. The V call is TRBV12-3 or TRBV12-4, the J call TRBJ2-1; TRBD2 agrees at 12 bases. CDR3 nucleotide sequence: TGTGCCAGCAGCCCTAGCGGGAGGGCCCTCTACAATGAGCAGTTCTTC. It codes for CASSPSGRALYNEQFF.